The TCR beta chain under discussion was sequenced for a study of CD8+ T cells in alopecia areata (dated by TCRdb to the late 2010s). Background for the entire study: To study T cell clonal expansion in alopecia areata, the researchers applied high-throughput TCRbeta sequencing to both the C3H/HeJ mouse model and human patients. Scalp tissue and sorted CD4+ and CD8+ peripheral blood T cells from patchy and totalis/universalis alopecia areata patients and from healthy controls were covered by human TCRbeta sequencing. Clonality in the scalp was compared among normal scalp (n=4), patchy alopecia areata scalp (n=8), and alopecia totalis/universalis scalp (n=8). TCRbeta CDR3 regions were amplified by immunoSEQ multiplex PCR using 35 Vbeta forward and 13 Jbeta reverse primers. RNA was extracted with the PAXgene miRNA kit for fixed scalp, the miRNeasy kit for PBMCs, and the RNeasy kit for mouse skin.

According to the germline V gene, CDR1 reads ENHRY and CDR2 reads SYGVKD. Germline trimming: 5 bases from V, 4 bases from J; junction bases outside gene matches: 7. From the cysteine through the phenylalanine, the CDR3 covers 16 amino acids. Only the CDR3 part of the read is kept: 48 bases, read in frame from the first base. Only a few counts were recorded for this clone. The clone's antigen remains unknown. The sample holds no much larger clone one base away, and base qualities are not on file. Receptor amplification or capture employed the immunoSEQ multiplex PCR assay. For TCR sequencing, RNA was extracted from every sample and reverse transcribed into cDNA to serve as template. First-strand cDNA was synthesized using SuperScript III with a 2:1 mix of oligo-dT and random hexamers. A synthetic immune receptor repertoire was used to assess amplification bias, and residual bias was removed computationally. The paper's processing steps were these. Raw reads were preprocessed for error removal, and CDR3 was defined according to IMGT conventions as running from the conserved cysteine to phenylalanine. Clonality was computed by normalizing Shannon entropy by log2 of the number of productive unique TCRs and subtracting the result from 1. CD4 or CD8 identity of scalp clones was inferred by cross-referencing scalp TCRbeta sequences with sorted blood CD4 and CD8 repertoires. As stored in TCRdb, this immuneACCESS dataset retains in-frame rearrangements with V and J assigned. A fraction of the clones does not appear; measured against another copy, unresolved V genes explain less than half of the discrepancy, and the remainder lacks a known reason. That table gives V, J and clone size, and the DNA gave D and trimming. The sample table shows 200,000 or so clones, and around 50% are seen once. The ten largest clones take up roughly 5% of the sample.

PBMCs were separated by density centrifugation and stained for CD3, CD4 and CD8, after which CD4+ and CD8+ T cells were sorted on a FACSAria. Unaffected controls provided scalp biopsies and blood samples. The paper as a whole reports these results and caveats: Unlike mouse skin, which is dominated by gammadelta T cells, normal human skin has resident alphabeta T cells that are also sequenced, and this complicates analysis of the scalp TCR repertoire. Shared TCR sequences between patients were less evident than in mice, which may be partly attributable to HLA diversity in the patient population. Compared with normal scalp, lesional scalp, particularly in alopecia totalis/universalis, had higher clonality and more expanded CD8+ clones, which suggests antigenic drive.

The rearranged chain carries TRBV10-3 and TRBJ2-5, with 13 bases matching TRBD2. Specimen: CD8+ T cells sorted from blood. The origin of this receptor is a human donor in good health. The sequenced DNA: TGTGCCATCAGTTCGGGACTAGCGGGGACCTTAGAGACCCAGTACTTC. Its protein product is CAISSGLAGTLETQYF.